Shown below are 25 T cell receptor beta chains from a single sample sequenced in a study of T cell repertoires in cytomegalovirus infection. TCRdb used MiXCR to reprocess the reads, holding one entry per CDR3 protein. The top ten hold roughly 13% of the sample, which has about 770,000 distinct CDR3 sequences, approximately 32% seen once. For these receptors, no antigen is known. Source: cultured CD8+ T cells from PBMCs, taken from culture after CMV antigen stimulation. Receptors originate from a human donor in good health (CMV status not recorded). Some clones in this sample may be carry-over from other donors' samples.

Note on this clonotype: A much larger clone differs by one base, so this may be a read error. V is TRBV29-1 and J is TRBJ1-1; D gene uncertain. V lost 5 bases and J 4 bases, leaving 5 bases between the germline ends. The CDR3 sequence is 10 residues long. Looked up from germline, CDR1 is SQVTM and CDR2 is ANQGSEA. Here the CDR3 DNA reads TGCAGCGTTTGGGCCACTGAAGCTTTCTTT. As protein: CSVWATEAFF.

V is TRBV7-2 and J is TRBJ1-4; the D gene is possibly TRBD1 (6 bases). Germline assignment: CDR1 SGHTA and CDR2 FQGNSA. The germline V and J ends were trimmed by 5 bases and 4 bases, with 20 bases remaining between them. This CDR3 has 17 residues. The CDR3 coding sequence is TGTGCCAGCAGCCTCCCTGAGACGGACAGAGTTAATGAAAAACTGTTTTTT. Protein sequence: CASSLPETDRVNEKLFF.

This CDR3 is CASSLDIYENIQYF. CDR3 nucleotides: TGTGCCAGCAGCTTAGACATCTACGAAAACATTCAGTACTTC. V gene TRBV7-8 combines with J gene TRBJ2-4, with D uncertain. The CDR3 totals 14 residues. Looked up from germline, CDR1 is SGHVS and CDR2 is FQNEAQ. The V end lost 1 base, the J end lost 5 bases, and 9 bases lay between the germline ends. Based on the CDR3 plus reference TRBV7-8 and TRBJ2-4, the full variable domain is GAGVSQSPRYKVAKRGQDVALRCDPISGHVSLFWYQQALGQGPEFLTYFQNEAQLDKSGLPSDRFFAERPEGSVSTLKIQRTQQEDSAVYLCASSLDIYENIQYFGAGTRLSVL.

This clonotype turned up a few times. The chain combines TRBV10-3 with TRBJ1-5; TRBD1 aligns across 10 bases. V gave up 11 bases and J gave up 3 bases; unmatched junction bases: 10. CDR1 is ENHRY, CDR2 SYGVKD, per germline. This CDR3 is 15 amino acids long. The CDR3 region is CAVGQGPFSNQPQHF. In DNA form, the CDR3 reads TGTGCCGTGGGACAGGGGCCATTCTCCAATCAGCCCCAGCATTTT.

The genes are TRBV28 and TRBJ2-7; TRBD2 matches at 9 bases. Germline assignment: CDR1 MDHEN and CDR2 SYDVKM. With V trimmed by 4 bases and J by 2 bases, 9 bases remained unmatched. This CDR3 has 16 residues. CDR3 protein: CASSSLGSGGTYEQYV. DNA for the CDR3: TGTGCCAGCAGTTCCCTGGGGAGCGGGGGGACCTACGAGCAGTACGTC.

The chain recombines TRBV28 with TRBJ1-2; the D is unclear. CDR1 and CDR2 (germline): MDHEN, SYDVKM. V dropped 3 bases and J dropped 5 bases, with 13 bases sitting between them. This CDR3 has 14 residues. The CDR3 DNA sequence: TGTGCCAGCAGTTTGGTGCCTACGGGGTATGGCTACACCTTC. Its translation: CASSLVPTGYGYTF.

This clonotype was counted between two and nine times. The V call is TRBV27, the J call TRBJ2-1; tentative D call: TRBD2 (5 bases). CDR3 length: 14 residues. Trimming cost V 0 bases and J 8 bases, with 11 bases left between them. The germline V gene has CDR1 MNHEY and CDR2 SMNVEV (reference sequence). The chain's CDR3 is CASSLSSAGDEQFF. The DNA for the CDR3 is TGTGCCAGCAGTTTATCTAGCGCAGGCGATGAGCAGTTCTTC.

This clonotype was seen a handful of times. The rearrangement joins TRBV13 to TRBJ1-4; D remains unclear. The length of the CDR3 is 13 residues. V lost 5 bases and J 4 bases, leaving 8 bases between the germline ends. Germline V gene data show CDR1 as PRHDT and CDR2 as FYEKMQ (reference sequence). CDR3 in DNA: TGTGCCAGCAGCACCGGCCGTAATGAAAAACTGTTTTTT. The encoded protein is CASSTGRNEKLFF.

This clonotype has a handful of counts. The CDR3 loop is CASRQGGHEPLHF. In nucleotides, the CDR3 is TGTGCCAGTAGACAGGGGGGCCACGAGCCCCTCCACTTT. The chain links TRBV19 to TRBJ1-6; 8 bases map to TRBD1. This CDR3 region has 13 residues. The V segment lost 6 bases and the J segment 13 bases; nucleotides outside the gene matches: 8. From germline, CDR1 is LNHDA and CDR2 SQIVND (reference sequence).

In its sample, this clonotype was seen many times. The CDR3 DNA reads as TGTGCCAGCAGTTTATCTTTCAGCGACAAGGCTCCTAATGAAAAACTGTTTTTT. Its translation is CASSLSFSDKAPNEKLFF. The chain has TRBV28 and TRBJ1-4, with no clear D. Trimming removed 1 base at V and 3 bases at J, with 18 bases between. The CDR3 is 18 amino acids. The germline V gene encodes CDR1 MDHEN and CDR2 SYDVKM.

This clonotype was detected a few times. The V call is TRBV6-2 or TRBV6-3, the J call TRBJ2-1; D call uncertain. Trimming stripped 0 bases from V and 7 bases from J, with 7 bases between. Germline CDR1 MNHEY, CDR2 SVGEGT. The CDR3 is 13 residues long. The chain's CDR3 is CASSYSPWNEQFF. The DNA for the CDR3 is TGTGCCAGCAGTTACTCCCCGTGGAATGAGCAGTTCTTC.

This clonotype has a count of ten or more. This chain connects TRBV12-3 or TRBV12-4 to TRBJ1-1; possible D gene TRBD1, 6 bases. CDR3 length: 13 amino acids. The germline V and J ends were trimmed by 6 bases and 4 bases, with 12 bases remaining between them. The CDR3 nucleotides are TGTGCCAGCAGCAGATCAGGGGCCACTGAAGCTTTCTTT. Protein product: CASSRSGATEAFF.

This clonotype was counted ten times or more. CDR3 nucleotides: TGTGCCAGCAGCTTAGTATTGGCACCCAACTATGGCTACACCTTC. The encoded protein is CASSLVLAPNYGYTF. The chain has TRBV11-2 and TRBJ1-2; D call uncertain. The CDR3 spans 15 residues. V was pared by 1 base and J by 2 bases, with 11 bases between. Germline V gene lookup returns CDR1 SGHAT and CDR2 FQNNGV.

In its sample, this clonotype was seen many times. The rearrangement uses TRBV7-8 and TRBJ2-2; 7 positions match TRBD1. V was clipped by 3 bases and J by 4 bases; unmatched bases: 8. This CDR3 spans 16 amino acids. From germline, CDR1 is SGHVS and CDR2 FQNEAQ. CDR3 sequence (DNA): TGTGCCAGCAGCTTTGGTGACAGGGTGACCACCGGGGAGCTGTTTTTT. It yields the protein CASSFGDRVTTGELFF.

The chain links TRBV5-4 to TRBJ1-2; tentatively, D is TRBD1 (5 bases). The CDR3 sequence is 12 residues long. Trimming left V 5 bases short and J 7 bases short, with 12 bases between. Germline loops: CDR1 SGHNT, CDR2 YYREEE (reference sequence). CDR3 coding DNA: TGTGCCAGCAGGTTGTGGGGCTTTGGCTACACCTTC. This translates into CASRLWGFGYTF.

The chain employs TRBV7-9 and TRBJ2-5; TRBD2 matches at 8 bases. Germline lookup yields CDR1 SEHNR and CDR2 FQNEAQ (reference sequence). This CDR3 is built from 16 residues. V dropped 5 bases and J dropped 3; count of bases not matched to a gene: 11. In DNA, the CDR3 is TGTGCCAGCAGCCTAAGGAGCGGGGGAGCGAAAGAGACCCAGTACTTC. Protein sequence: CASSLRSGGAKETQYF.

This clonotype was detected a few times. J is TRBJ1-1 and V is TRBV6-2 or TRBV6-3, with a tentative D call TRBD1 (5 bases). V was trimmed by 9 bases and J by 3 bases, leaving 11 bases between them. Germline loops: CDR1 MNHEY, CDR2 SVGEGT. The CDR3 is 12 amino acids. CDR3: CASRAGYTEAFF. CDR3 nucleotides: TGTGCCAGTCGAGCAGGGTACACTGAAGCTTTCTTT.

Ten or more counts support this clonotype. The chain has TRBV7-6 and TRBJ2-5; 8 bases map to TRBD1. CDR3 length: 14 amino acids. J lost 4 bases, V lost 1 base, and 2 bases had no gene match. Germline loops: CDR1 SGHVS, CDR2 FNYEAQ. CDR3 protein: CASSLGRGPETQYF. The CDR3 nucleotides are TGTGCCAGCAGCTTAGGCAGGGGGCCAGAGACCCAGTACTTC.

There are a few counts of this clonotype. This chain connects TRBV6-6 to TRBJ1-2, with D unresolved. Trimming left V 6 bases short and J 6 bases short, with 29 bases between. In germline, CDR1 is MNHNY, CDR2 SVGAGI (reference sequence). The CDR3 sequence is 18 residues long. The CDR3 nucleotides read TGTGCCAGCAGCCCCCGCGACTCACCCCTTCAAGGAAGACATGGCTACACCTTC. It specifies CASSPRDSPLQGRHGYTF.

This clonotype was counted a few times. The chain links TRBV27 to TRBJ1-2, with D possibly matching TRBD1 (6 bases). V was shortened by 0 bases and J by 1 base, with 15 bases between the two germline ends. The CDR3 totals 17 residues. CDR1 is MNHEY, CDR2 SMNVEV, per germline (reference sequence). CDR3 bases: TGTGCCAGCAGTTTATCGATAGGCACAGGGTTTAACTATGGCTACACCTTC. It encodes CASSLSIGTGFNYGYTF.

This chain connects TRBV5-5 to TRBJ2-7; no reliable D call. V lost 4 bases to trimming and J lost 5 bases, with 10 bases between them. This CDR3 is 12 amino acids long. CDR1 and CDR2 from the germline V gene are SGHKS and YYEKEE (reference sequence). The CDR3, as DNA: TGTGCCAGCAGCCTCACGATAGACGAGCAGTACGTC. Its translation is CASSLTIDEQYV.

The J gene is TRBJ1-1, the V gene TRBV5-1; tentatively, D is TRBD1 (6 bases). CDR3 length equals 15 residues. Germline V lookup: CDR1 SGHRS, CDR2 YFSETQ. V was shortened by 1 base and J by 5 bases, with 15 bases between the two germline ends. The CDR3: CASSLYGRGDTEAFF. CDR3 DNA sequence: TGCGCCAGCAGCTTGTATGGCAGGGGTGATACTGAAGCTTTCTTT.

This chain uses TRBV5-1 with TRBJ1-6, with TRBD1 as a possible D gene (6 bases). V was clipped by 6 bases and J by 7 bases, with 14 bases between them. Germline CDR1 and CDR2: SGHRS and YFSETQ. CDR3 size: 14 residues. CDR3 DNA sequence: TGCGCCAGCACGGCCGGACAGAGAAATTCACCCCTCCACTTT. Encoded protein: CASTAGQRNSPLHF.

This clonotype was found a few times. The V and J genes are TRBV27 and TRBJ1-4; D gene unclear. This CDR3 region has 13 residues. In germline, CDR1 is MNHEY, CDR2 SMNVEV (reference sequence). Between the trimmed V and J ends, which lost 5 bases and 6 bases, there was a span of 10 bases. As DNA, the CDR3 is TGTGCCAGCAGTGGTGGGAGATATGAAAAACTGTTTTTT. Translating gives CASSGGRYEKLFF.

The V and J genes are TRBV7-9 and TRBJ1-2; TRBD1 matches 8 bases. CDR3 length equals 14 residues. In germline, CDR1 is SEHNR, CDR2 FQNEAQ (reference sequence). After removal of 5 bases from V and 6 bases from J, the junction contained 8 bases not matched to a gene. The CDR3 here is CASSDRGDINGYTF. For the CDR3, the DNA is TGTGCCAGCAGCGACAGGGGAGATATAAATGGCTACACCTTC.